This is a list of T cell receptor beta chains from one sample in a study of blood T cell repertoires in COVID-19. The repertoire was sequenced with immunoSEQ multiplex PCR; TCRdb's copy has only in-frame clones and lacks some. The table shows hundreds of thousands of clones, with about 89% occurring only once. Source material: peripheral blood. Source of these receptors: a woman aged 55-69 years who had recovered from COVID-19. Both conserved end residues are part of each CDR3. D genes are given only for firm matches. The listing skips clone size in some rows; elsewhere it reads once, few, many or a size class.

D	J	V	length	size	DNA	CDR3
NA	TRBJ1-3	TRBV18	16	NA	TGTGCCAGCTCTCCAAGCCAGGGCCACTCTGGAAACACCATATATTTT	CASSPSQGHSGNTIYF
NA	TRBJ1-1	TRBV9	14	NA	TGTGCCAGCAGCGTAGAGGGGTCGAACACTGAAGCTTTCTTT	CASSVEGSNTEAFF
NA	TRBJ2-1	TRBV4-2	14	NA	TGTGCCAGCAGCCCTTTCCGGGACAATAATGAGCAGTTCTTC	CASSPFRDNNEQFF
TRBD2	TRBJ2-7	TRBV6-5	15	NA	TGTGCCAGCAGCGCCCGACTAGCGCCCTCCTACGAGCAGTACTTC	CASSARLAPSYEQYF
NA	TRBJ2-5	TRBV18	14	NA	TGTGCCAGCTCTGAGGCCGCGCTCCAAGAGACCCAGTACTTC	CASSEAALQETQYF
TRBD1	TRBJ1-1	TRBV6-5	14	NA	TGTGCCAGCAGTTTCAACAGGGGTGGCACTGAAGCTTTCTTT	CASSFNRGGTEAFF
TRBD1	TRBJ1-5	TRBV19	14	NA	TGTGCCAGTGGATTGGACAGGGTTAATCAGCCCCAGCATTTT	CASGLDRVNQPQHF
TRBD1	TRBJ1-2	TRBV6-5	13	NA	TGTGCCAGCTGTACAGGGGGATACTATGGCTACACCTTC	CASCTGGYYGYTF
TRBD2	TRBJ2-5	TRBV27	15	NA	TGTGCCAGCAGTTTATCCACTAGCGCCCAAGAGACCCAGTACTTC	CASSLSTSAQETQYF
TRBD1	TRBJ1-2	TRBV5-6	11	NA	TGTGCCAGCACAGACAGGGCTGGCTACACCTTC	CASTDRAGYTF
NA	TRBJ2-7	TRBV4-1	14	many	TGCGCCAGCAGCCAAGCCCAGGGGTTCAGCGAGCAGTACTTC	CASSQAQGFSEQYF
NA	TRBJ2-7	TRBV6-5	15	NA	TGTGCCAGCAGTCAGGGGCCGACCTGGAACTACGAGCAGTACTTC	CASSQGPTWNYEQYF
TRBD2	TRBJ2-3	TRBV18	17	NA	TGTGCCAGCTCACCCCCGCTAGCGGGGCCTGAGGGAGATACGCAGTATTTT	CASSPPLAGPEGDTQYF
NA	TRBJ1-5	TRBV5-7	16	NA	TGTGCCAGCAGCTTGGTCCCCGGAGAGGACTATCAGCCCCAGCATTTT	CASSLVPGEDYQPQHF
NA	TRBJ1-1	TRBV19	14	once	TGTGCCAGTAGTATCCCTGGAGTAGACACTGAAGCTTTCTTT	CASSIPGVDTEAFF
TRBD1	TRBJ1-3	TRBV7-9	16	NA	TGTGCCAGCAGCGCCTCCTTGACAGGGGCTGGAAACACCATATATTTT	CASSASLTGAGNTIYF
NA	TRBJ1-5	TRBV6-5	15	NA	TGTGCCAGCAGCGGTGGGGCATATAGCAATCAGCCCCAGCATTTT	CASSGGAYSNQPQHF
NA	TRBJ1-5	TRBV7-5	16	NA	TGTGCCAGAAGCTCGGACAGGGGGCAAGGGAATCAGCCCCAGCATTTT	CARSSDRGQGNQPQHF